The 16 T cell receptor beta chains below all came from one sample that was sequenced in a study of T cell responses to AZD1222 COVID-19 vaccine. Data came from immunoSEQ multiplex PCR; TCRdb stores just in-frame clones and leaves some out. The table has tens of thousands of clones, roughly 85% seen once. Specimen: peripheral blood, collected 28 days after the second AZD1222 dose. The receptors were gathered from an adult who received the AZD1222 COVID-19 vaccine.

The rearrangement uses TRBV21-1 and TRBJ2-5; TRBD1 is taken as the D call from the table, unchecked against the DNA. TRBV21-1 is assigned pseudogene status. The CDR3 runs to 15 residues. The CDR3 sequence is CASRPDRRHQETQYF. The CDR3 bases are TGTGCCAGCAGACCGGACAGGCGACATCAAGAGACCCAGTACTTC.

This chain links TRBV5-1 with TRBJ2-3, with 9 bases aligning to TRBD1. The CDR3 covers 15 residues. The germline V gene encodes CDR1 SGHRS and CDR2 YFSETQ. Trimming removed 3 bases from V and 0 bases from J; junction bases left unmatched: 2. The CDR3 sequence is CASSYGQGSTDTQYF. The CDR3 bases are TGCGCCAGCAGCTACGGACAGGGGAGCACAGATACGCAGTATTTT.

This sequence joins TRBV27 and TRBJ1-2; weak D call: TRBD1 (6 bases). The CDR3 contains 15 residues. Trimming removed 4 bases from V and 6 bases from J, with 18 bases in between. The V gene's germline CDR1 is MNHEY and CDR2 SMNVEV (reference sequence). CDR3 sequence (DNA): TGTGCCAGCAGTTATTCCCCCCATACAGGGAATGGCTACACCTTC. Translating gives CASSYSPHTGNGYTF.

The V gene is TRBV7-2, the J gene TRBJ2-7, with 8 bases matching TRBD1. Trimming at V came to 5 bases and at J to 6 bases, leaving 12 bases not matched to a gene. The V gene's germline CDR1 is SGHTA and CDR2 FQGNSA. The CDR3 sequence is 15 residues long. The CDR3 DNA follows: TGTGCCAGCAGCCCAAGGACAGGGCAAGCCCTCGAGCAGTACTTC. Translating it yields CASSPRTGQALEQYF. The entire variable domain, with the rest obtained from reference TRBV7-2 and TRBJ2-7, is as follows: GAGVSQSPSNKVTEKGKDVELRCDPISGHTALYWYRQSLGQGLEFLIYFQGNSAPDKSGLPSDRFSAERTGGSVSTLTIQRTQQEDSAVYLCASSPRTGQALEQYFGPGTRLTVT.

The CDR3 here is CASSDHRVMRGNTIYF. The CDR3 bases are TGTGCCAGCAGTGATCACAGGGTAATGCGAGGAAACACCATATATTTT. The gene calls are TRBV25-1 and TRBJ1-3; weak D call: TRBD1 (6 bases). The CDR3 totals 16 residues. The germline V gene has CDR1 MGHDK and CDR2 SYGVNS. The V end lost 3 bases, the J end lost 4 bases, and 16 bases lay between the germline ends.

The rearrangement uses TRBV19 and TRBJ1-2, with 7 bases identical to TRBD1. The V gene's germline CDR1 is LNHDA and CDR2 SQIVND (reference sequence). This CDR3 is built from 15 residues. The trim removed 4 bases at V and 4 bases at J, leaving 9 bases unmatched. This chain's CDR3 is CASSTIDRAFYGYTF. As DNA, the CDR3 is TGTGCCAGTAGTACGATAGACAGGGCGTTCTATGGCTACACCTTC.

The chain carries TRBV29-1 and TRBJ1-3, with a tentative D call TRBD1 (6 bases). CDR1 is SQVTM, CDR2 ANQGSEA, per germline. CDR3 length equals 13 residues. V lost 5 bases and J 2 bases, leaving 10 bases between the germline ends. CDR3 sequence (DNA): TGCAGCGTTAGTACAGGGACTGGAAACACCATATATTTT. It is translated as CSVSTGTGNTIYF.

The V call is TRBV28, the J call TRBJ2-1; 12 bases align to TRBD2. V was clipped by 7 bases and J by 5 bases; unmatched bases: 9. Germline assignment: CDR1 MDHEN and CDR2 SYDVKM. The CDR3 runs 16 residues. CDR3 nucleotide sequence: TGTGCCAGCAAAAACCCAGGACTAGCGGGGAACAATGAGCAGTTCTTC. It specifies CASKNPGLAGNNEQFF.

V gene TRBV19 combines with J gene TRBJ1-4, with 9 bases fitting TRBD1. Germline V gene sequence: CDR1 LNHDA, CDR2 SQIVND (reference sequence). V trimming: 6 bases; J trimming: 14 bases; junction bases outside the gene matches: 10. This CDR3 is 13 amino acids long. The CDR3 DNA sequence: TGTGCCAGTAGGAGGGACAGGGACAAGACCCTGTTTTTT. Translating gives CASRRDRDKTLFF.

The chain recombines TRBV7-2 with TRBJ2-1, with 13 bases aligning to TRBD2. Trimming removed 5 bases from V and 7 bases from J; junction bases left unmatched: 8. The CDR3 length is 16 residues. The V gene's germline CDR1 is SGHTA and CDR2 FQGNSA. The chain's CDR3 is CASSLWTSGSMNEQFF. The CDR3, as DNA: TGTGCCAGCAGCCTCTGGACTAGCGGGAGTATGAATGAGCAGTTCTTC.

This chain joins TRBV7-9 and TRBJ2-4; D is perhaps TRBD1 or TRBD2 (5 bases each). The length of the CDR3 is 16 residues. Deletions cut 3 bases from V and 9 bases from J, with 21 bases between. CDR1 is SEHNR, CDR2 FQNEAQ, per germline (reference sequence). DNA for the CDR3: TGTGCCAGCAGCTTCAACGGGGCTAAAAACTCTGCCATTCAGTACTTC. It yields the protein CASSFNGAKNSAIQYF.

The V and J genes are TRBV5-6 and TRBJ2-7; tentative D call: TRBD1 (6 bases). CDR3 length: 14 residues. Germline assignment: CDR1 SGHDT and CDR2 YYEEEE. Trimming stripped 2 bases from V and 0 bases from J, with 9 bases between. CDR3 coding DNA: TGTGCCAGCAGCTTCGACAGGAGCTCCTACGAGCAGTACGTC. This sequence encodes CASSFDRSSYEQYV.

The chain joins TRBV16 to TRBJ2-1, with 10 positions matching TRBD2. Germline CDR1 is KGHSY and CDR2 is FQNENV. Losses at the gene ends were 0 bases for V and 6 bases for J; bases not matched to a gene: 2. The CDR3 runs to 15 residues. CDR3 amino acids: CASSQSSGRGNEQFF. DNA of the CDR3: TGTGCCAGCAGCCAATCGAGCGGGAGGGGCAATGAGCAGTTCTTC.

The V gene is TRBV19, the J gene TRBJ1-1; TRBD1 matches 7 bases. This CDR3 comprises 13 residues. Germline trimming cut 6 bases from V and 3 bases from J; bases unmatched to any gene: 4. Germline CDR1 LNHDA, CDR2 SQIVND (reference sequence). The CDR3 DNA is TGTGCCAGTAGACGGGACAGATACACTGAAGCTTTCTTT. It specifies CASRRDRYTEAFF.

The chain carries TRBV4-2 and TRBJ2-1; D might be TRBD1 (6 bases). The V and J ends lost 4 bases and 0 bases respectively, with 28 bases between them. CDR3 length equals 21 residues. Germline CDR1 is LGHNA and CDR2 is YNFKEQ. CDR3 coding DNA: TGTGCCAGCAGCCCGGTCCGGGGACAATCAACCTATATGAGCTCCTACAATGAGCAGTTCTTC. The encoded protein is CASSPVRGQSTYMSSYNEQFF.

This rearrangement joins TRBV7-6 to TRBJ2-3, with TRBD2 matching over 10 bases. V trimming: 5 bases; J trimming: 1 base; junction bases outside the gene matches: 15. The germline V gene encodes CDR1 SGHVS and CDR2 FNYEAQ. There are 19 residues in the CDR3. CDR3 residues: CASSLTSSGGPSRTDTQYF. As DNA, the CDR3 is TGTGCCAGCAGCCTGACCTCTAGCGGGGGACCTTCACGCACAGATACGCAGTATTTT.